A few counts support the clone carrying this T cell receptor (beta chain). Via MiXCR, TCRdb re-called the RT-PCR reads, giving one row per CDR3 protein. The table lists about 680,000 distinct CDR3 sequences, about 14% of them singletons. V shed 11 bases and J shed 0 bases, with 8 bases lying between them. The CDR3 is 11 residues long. CDR1 is MNHEY, CDR2 SVGEGT, per germline. The specimen sequenced was memory CD4+ T cells from blood. The TCR comes from a female donor in good health, serving as a healthy control. The chain uses TRBV6-2 or TRBV6-3 and TRBJ2-7; D not resolved. The CDR3 reads CAGSISYEQYF. The CDR3 DNA sequence: TGTGCCGGATCTATCTCCTACGAGCAGTACTTC.